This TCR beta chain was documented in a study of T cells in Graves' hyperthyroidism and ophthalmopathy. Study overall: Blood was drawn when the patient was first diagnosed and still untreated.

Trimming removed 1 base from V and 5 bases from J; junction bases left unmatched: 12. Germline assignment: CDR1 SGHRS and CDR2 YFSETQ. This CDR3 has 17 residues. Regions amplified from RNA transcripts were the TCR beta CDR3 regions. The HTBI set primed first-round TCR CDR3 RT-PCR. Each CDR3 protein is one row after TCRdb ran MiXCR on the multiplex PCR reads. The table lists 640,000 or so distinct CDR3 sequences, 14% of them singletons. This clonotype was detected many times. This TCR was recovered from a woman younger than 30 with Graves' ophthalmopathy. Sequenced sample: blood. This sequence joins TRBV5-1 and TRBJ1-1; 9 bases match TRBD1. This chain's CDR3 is CASSLQGQGRRGTEAFF. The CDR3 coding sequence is TGCGCCAGCAGCTTGCAGGGACAGGGACGGAGAGGAACTGAAGCTTTCTTT.